Here is one T cell receptor beta chain with its context. Its antigen is not identified. Clones were read by immunoSEQ multiplex PCR, and TCRdb kept only the in-frame ones, dropping some. The table lists approximately 60,000 clones, roughly 77% of them singletons. The sample belongs to a study of memory CD4+ T cells and cytomegalovirus serostatus. The study, taken as a whole, reports: Each of approximately 73 CMV-associated TCRbeta sequences occurred in one to five individuals.

Germline lookup yields CDR1 MNHEY and CDR2 SMNVEV (reference sequence). The CDR3 has 14 residues. V was shortened by 6 bases and J by 3 bases, with 11 bases between the two germline ends. Single viable CD3+CD4+CD8-CD45RO+ cells were sorted as the memory CD4+ T cells. After thawing, CD4+ T cells were positively selected. The chain carries TRBV27 and TRBJ1-4; D may be TRBD1 (5 bases). The sequence came from an adult in good health and CMV-seropositive. Sequenced: memory CD4+ T cells from blood. The CDR3, as DNA: TGTGCCAGCAGATATCTGGGGGCTAATGAAAAACTGTTTTTT. Residues: CASRYLGANEKLFF.